A single sample gave rise to the 19 T cell receptor beta chains below, sequenced in a study of neurological immune-mediated disorders. Using its own MiXCR run on the 5' RACE reads, TCRdb lists one record per CDR3 protein. Among about 60,000 distinct CDR3 sequences listed, about 3.5% were seen once. Sequenced: PBMCs. All receptors derive from a woman aged 45 to 65 with multiple sclerosis.

This clonotype was counted at least ten times. The chain joins TRBV20-1 to TRBJ2-1; a weak D match, TRBD1 (6 bases). The CDR3 extends over 15 amino acids. From germline, CDR1 is DFQATT and CDR2 SNEGSKA (reference sequence). V lost 6 bases, J lost 4 bases, and 19 bases lay in between. The CDR3 region is CSASPGTRNYNEQFF. CDR3 nucleotide sequence: TGCAGTGCCAGCCCCGGGACAAGGAATTACAATGAGCAGTTCTTC.

This clonotype was recorded many times. The gene calls are TRBV11-2 and TRBJ2-1; 11 bases match TRBD2. V shed 5 bases, J shed 10 bases, and the junction held 10 bases outside the gene matches. From germline, CDR1 is SGHAT and CDR2 FQNNGV. This CDR3 has 15 amino acids. The CDR3 protein is CASSPLAGGVVEQFF. In DNA form, the CDR3 reads TGTGCCAGCAGCCCATTAGCGGGAGGGGTGGTGGAGCAGTTCTTC. The whole variable domain, remainder taken from reference TRBV11-2 and TRBJ2-1, is EAGVAQSPRYKIIEKRQSVAFWCNPISGHATLYWYQQILGQGPKLLIQFQNNGVVDDSQLPKDRFSAERLKGVDSTLKIQPAKLEDSAVYLCASSPLAGGVVEQFFGPGTRLTVL.

In this sample, this clonotype turned up many times. The chain employs TRBV29-1 and TRBJ2-7, with unresolved D. Trimming shortened V by 1 base and J by 3 bases, and 4 bases separated the two germline ends. Germline assignment: CDR1 SQVTM and CDR2 ANQGSEA. CDR3 length: 11 residues. The CDR3 is CSVEGNYEQYF. The DNA of the CDR3 is TGCAGCGTTGAAGGTAACTACGAGCAGTACTTC.

This clonotype was found many times. This rearrangement joins TRBV7-2 to TRBJ1-2; TRBD1 agrees at 9 bases. V lost 4 bases to trimming and J lost 8 bases; unmatched junction nucleotides: 8. This CDR3 is built from 14 residues. The germline CDR1 and CDR2 sequences are SGHTA and FQGNSA. CDR3 nucleotides: TGTGCCAGCAGCTCCCTTTACAGGGGGCAAGGCTACACCTTC. Translated, it gives CASSSLYRGQGYTF. Supplemented by reference TRBV7-2 and TRBJ1-2, the full variable domain reads GAGVSQSPSNKVTEKGKDVELRCDPISGHTALYWYRQSLGQGLEFLIYFQGNSAPDKSGLPSDRFSAERTGGSVSTLTIQRTQQEDSAVYLCASSSLYRGQGYTFGSGTRLTVV.

This clonotype has at least ten counts. Possible read error: a much larger clone is one base away. The chain joins TRBV21-1 to TRBJ1-1. TRBV21-1 is noted as a pseudogene. The CDR3 is 15 residues long. The CDR3 DNA sequence: TGTGCCAGCACCACTTACTCGGGAAAGTCCCCTGAAGCTTTCTTT. Translation: CASTTYSGKSPEAFF.

This rearrangement joins TRBV12-3 or TRBV12-4 to TRBJ1-5, with 7 bases that match TRBD1. The CDR3 length is 17 residues. V lost 1 base to trimming and J lost 0 bases; unmatched junction nucleotides: 6. CDR3 nucleotide sequence: TGTGCCAGCAGTTTAGGGCAGGGGGGGTTTAGCAATCAGCCCCAGCATTTT. It encodes CASSLGQGGFSNQPQHF.

This clonotype appeared many times. The J gene is TRBJ1-1, the V gene TRBV27; D is uncertain. CDR3 length equals 13 residues. Germline CDR1 is MNHEY and CDR2 is SMNVEV (reference sequence). The V gene lost 7 bases and the J gene lost 5 bases, with 14 bases spanning the gap. This CDR3 reads CASTDWHGTEAFF. CDR3 nucleotide sequence: TGTGCCAGCACCGACTGGCACGGTACTGAAGCTTTCTTT.

Only a few counts were recorded for this clonotype. The chain employs TRBV19 and TRBJ1-1; D remains unclear. From germline, CDR1 is LNHDA and CDR2 SQIVND (reference sequence). CDR3 length: 11 amino acids. V gave up 1 base and J gave up 8 bases, with 5 bases separating them. The CDR3 reads CASSIGPEAFF. The CDR3 DNA follows: TGTGCCAGTAGTATAGGTCCAGAAGCTTTCTTT.

This clonotype was recorded many times. The gene calls are TRBV20-1 and TRBJ1-1, with a weak D call TRBD1 (5 bases). Trimming cost V 3 bases and J 4 bases, with 12 bases left between them. The CDR3 contains 13 residues. Germline V gives CDR1 DFQATT, CDR2 SNEGSKA (reference sequence). The CDR3 DNA is TGCAGTGCTAGTTCCCAGGGTGTCACTGAAGCTTTCTTT. Its protein product is CSASSQGVTEAFF.

This clonotype was observed many times. J is TRBJ2-7 and V is TRBV4-3; 7 bases are a match to TRBD2. The V gene's germline CDR1 is LGHNA and CDR2 YSLEER. The CDR3 runs to 15 residues. With V trimmed by 1 base and J by 3 bases, 6 bases remained unmatched. CDR3 DNA sequence: TGCGCCAGCAGCCAAGGGCCAGGGAGGGTCTACGAGCAGTACTTC. Translating gives CASSQGPGRVYEQYF.

The CDR3 DNA is TGTGCCAGCGGGAAGATAGCCGCAGATACGCAGTATTTT. Its protein is CASGKIAADTQYF. The rearrangement joins TRBV6-1 to TRBJ2-3; D not resolved. CDR1 and CDR2 (germline): MNHNS, SASEGT. V shed 8 bases and J shed 4 bases, with 13 bases lying between them. The CDR3 has 13 amino acids.

This clonotype was seen ten or more times. CDR3 bases: TGTGCCAGCAAAGGGGGAAGGGAGGGCTACACCTTC. This encodes CASKGGREGYTF. This rearrangement joins TRBV2 to TRBJ1-2, with D maybe TRBD1 (6 bases). Germline V gene sequence: CDR1 SNHLY, CDR2 FYNNEI. The V gene lost 7 bases and the J gene lost 8 bases, with 14 bases spanning the gap. This CDR3 is built from 12 residues.

This clonotype was observed at least ten times. In nucleotides, the CDR3 is TGTGCCAGCAGTTACTCAAGGCCCGAGCAGTACTTC. This codes for CASSYSRPEQYF. This rearrangement joins TRBV6-5 to TRBJ2-7; the D is unclear. Germline CDR1 MNHEY, CDR2 SVGAGI. The CDR3 spans 12 residues. Trimming stripped 0 bases from V and 6 bases from J, with 6 bases between.

At least ten counts were recorded for this clonotype. The junction does not match germline at one end; this may be a read error. The chain uses TRBV28 and TRBJ1-5; tentative D call: TRBD1 (5 bases). The CDR3 runs to 14 residues. Germline V gene data show CDR1 as MDHEN and CDR2 as SYDVKM. CDR3 nucleotides: TGTGCCACCTACTTAGGGGACCCAAGACAGCCCCAGAATTTT. It translates to CATYLGDPRQPQNF. Together with reference TRBV28 and TRBJ1-5, the CDR3 gives the full variable domain: DVKVTQSSRYLVKRTGEKVFLECVQDMDHENMFWYRQDPGLGLRLIYFSYDVKMKEKGDIPEGYSVSREKKERFSLILESASTNQTSMYLCATYLGDPRQPQNFGDGTRLSIL.

A word on this clonotype: A read error may produce the germline difference seen at one junction end. The chain combines TRBV19 with TRBJ1-5; 8 bases are shared with TRBD1. This CDR3 contains 13 residues. Germline CDR1 reads LNHDA; CDR2 reads SQIVND (reference sequence). The CDR3 DNA is TGTGCCAGTAGTACACAGGGGGAACAGCCCCAGAATTTT. Its protein product is CASSTQGEQPQNF.

This clonotype was observed at least ten times. This chain links TRBV10-3 with TRBJ1-2; no clear D. CDR3 length equals 14 residues. Trimming shortened V by 2 bases and J by 5 bases, and 12 bases separated the two germline ends. Per the germline V gene, CDR1 is ENHRY and CDR2 is SYGVKD. CDR3 nucleotides: TGTGCCATCAGTGAGACAAACTCCTGGTATGGCTACACCTTC. This sequence encodes CAISETNSWYGYTF.

This clonotype has ten or more counts. The chain has TRBV14 and TRBJ2-4; D perhaps matches TRBD2 (6 bases). Trimming pared 5 bases from V and 5 bases from J, leaving 13 bases between. The CDR3 contains 14 residues. Germline assignment: CDR1 SGHDN and CDR2 FVKESK. The CDR3 protein is CASSSSWEENIQYF. In nucleotides, the CDR3 is TGTGCCAGCAGCAGTAGCTGGGAGGAAAACATTCAGTACTTC.

In its sample, this clonotype was seen a few times. This clone may be a read error of a much larger clone one base away. V and J are TRBV25-1 and TRBJ2-3, with D unresolved. The CDR3 is 14 residues long. V lost 3 bases to trimming and J lost 6 bases, with 13 bases between them. The germline CDR1 and CDR2 sequences are MGHDK and SYGVNS. The CDR3 sequence is CASSDVQTADTQYF. The CDR3 region has the DNA TGTGCCAGCAGTGATGTGCAGACTGCGGATACGCAGTATTTT.

This chain joins TRBV7-2 and TRBJ2-5; 14 nucleotides line up with TRBD2. The CDR3 spans 19 residues. CDR1 is SGHTA and CDR2 is FQGNSA in the germline V gene. V was pared by 3 bases and J by 2 bases, with 11 bases of the junction left unmatched. CDR3 sequence (DNA): TGTGCCAGCAGCTTTAGCGGACTAGCGGGAGGAATTCGGCAAGAGACCCAGTACTTC. This translates into CASSFSGLAGGIRQETQYF.